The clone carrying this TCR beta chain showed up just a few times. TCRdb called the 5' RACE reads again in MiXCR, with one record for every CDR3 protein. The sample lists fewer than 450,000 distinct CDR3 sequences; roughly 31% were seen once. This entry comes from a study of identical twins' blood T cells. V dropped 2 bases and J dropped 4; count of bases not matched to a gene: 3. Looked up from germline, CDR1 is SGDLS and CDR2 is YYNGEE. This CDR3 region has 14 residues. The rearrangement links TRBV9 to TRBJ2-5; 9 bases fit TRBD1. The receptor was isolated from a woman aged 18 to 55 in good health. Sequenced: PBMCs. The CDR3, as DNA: TGTGCCAGCAGCGTGGACAGGGGACCAGAGACCCAGTACTTC. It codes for CASSVDRGPETQYF. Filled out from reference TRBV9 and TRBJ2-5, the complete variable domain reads DSGVTQTPKHLITATGQRVTLRCSPRSGDLSVYWYQQSLDQGLQFLIQYYNGEERAKGNILERFSAQQFPDLHSELNLSSLELGDSALYFCASSVDRGPETQYFGPGTRLLVL.